One TCR beta chain is described in this entry. The specificity of this receptor is unknown. Base qualities are not provided; no much larger clone lies one nucleotide away. The record originates from a study of cytomegalovirus exposure and HLA in healthy donors (dated 2017 in TCRdb). In the study overall: An earlier analysis of 587 of the donors reported over 250 Gb of sequence data and 100 million to 120 million unique TCR beta sequences obtained from roughly 170 million T cells. Roughly 300 gigabases of sequencing data and tens of millions of unique TCR sequences were included in an early release covering 550 to 650 HLA-typed donors. Among the roughly 430 genotyped donors, approximately 82% belonged to the genetic ancestry cluster associated with self-reported Caucasian donors. The study aimed to test whether signatures of past pathogen exposure could be identified by cataloging public T cell receptors. The T cell repertoires of under 700 subjects were profiled by immunosequencing and related to cytomegalovirus serostatus. Along with the roughly 610-subject first cohort, a separate validation cohort of over a hundred different subjects was used. To predict cytomegalovirus infection status, the study combined high-throughput TCR immunosequencing, statistical association of individual TCRs with disease status, and machine learning. In a later analysis, previously published TCR beta repertoires from 550 to 700 donors were re-analyzed and high-resolution HLA genotyping was added so that TCR occurrence patterns could be studied. Rather than using new phenotypic data, the later analysis identified candidate immune exposures from TCR beta sequences and from how often those sequences occurred across donors. An earlier analysis of around 640 of the donors used high-throughput TCR beta sequencing to judge whether each TCR beta V gene segment behaved as functional or pseudogenic. Donor age, sex, ethnicity and CMV serostatus were compiled alongside the repertoire data. In a later genetic analysis, genome-wide SNP genotypes for about 65% of the 666 donors were used, and that subset was treated as a discovery cohort. Every discovery cohort repertoire had been produced on one sequencing platform. HLA typing included class I and class II loci at four-digit resolution. The number of donors typed differed by locus, with about 629-640 for A, B, C, DRB1 and DQB1, more than 500 for DQA1, 600 to 610 for DPA1, and 450 to 480 for DPB1. Four to six DR-DQ haplotypes were handled as single units for association and clustering, since linkage in the cohort was strong. Among roughly 400 genotyped donors of the cohort, an average of roughly 230,000 unique TCR beta nucleotide sequences was sequenced per donor, of which 15% to 20% were non-productive.

Study-wide conclusions, independent of this receptor: Three of the identified cytomegalovirus-associated TCR beta chains were confirmed in vitro to be specific for cytomegalovirus antigens. In an earlier analysis of some 640 of the donors, most TCR beta V segments were observed in productive rearrangements about 87% or about 30% of the time, broadly matching IMGT annotations. Some 15 rarely observed V segments, including chromosome 9 orphons, were excluded from the earlier analysis of almost 600 of the donors because counts were too low. The study listed 164 TCR beta chains as associated with cytomegalovirus. It was suggested by the authors that the approach could potentially be generalized to other disease states and immunological phenotypes. Strong co-occurrence of HLA alleles, especially DR and DQ, made assigning TCR associations to individual alleles difficult. A cluster of highly shared sequence variants was judged likely to represent a technical artifact of the sequencing pipeline. Because some donors lacked HLA typing at each locus, the association tests relied only on the typed subset. A later genetic analysis associated a missense DCLRE1C variant with V-gene and J-gene trimming of TCR beta chains, and an independent cohort replicated the association. In a later analysis, most CMV-associated TCR beta chains were found to appear HLA-restricted, with HLA associations seemingly driven largely by CMV exposure. While some public TCRs were present in many individuals, most TCR sequences turned up only very rarely across donors. In a later analysis, the rate of TCR association differed among HLA loci, with DRB1 alleles having the most associated TCRs and HLA-C alleles having the fewest. A further reported finding was that TCR beta sequences accurately predicted the HLA-A and HLA-B alleles for most subjects in the first cohort. CMV serostatus was the only immune exposure information available for the cohort. In a later analysis, HLA-associated TCR beta chains showed more clonal expansion and lower generation probabilities than non-associated chains that were equally common. Linkage disequilibrium might explain the correlated functional status among segregating V segments, but an unknown experimental factor could not be ruled out. At a false discovery rate of 0.05, a later analysis linked 15,000 to 20,000 TCR beta sequences to specific HLA alleles. The classifier was reported to diagnose cytomegalovirus status with high specificity and sensitivity in both the original cohort and the validation cohort. Sequencing depth was assumed to be roughly uniform across donors in the presence/absence analyses, though that assumption may not hold. Compared with the 666-donor mean, donors in an Asian-associated ancestry cluster had fewer N-insertions in productive TCRs, according to a later genetic analysis. According to a later analysis, parvovirus B19, influenza, CMV and Epstein-Barr virus appeared linked to several top co-occurrence clusters. The cohort was sequenced for TCR beta chains only, and without alpha or paired-chain data the features that could be detected were limited. Some IMGT-functional V segments, including TRBV6-2 and TRBV6-3, could not be told apart with the 87-base-pair reads, so those segments were excluded.

From the germline V gene (reference sequence), CDR1 is LNHDA and CDR2 is SQIVND. Including the terminal cysteine and phenylalanine, the CDR3 comprises 13 residues. Just CDR3 DNA is preserved here, 39 bases in frame from base 1. V loses 6 bases of germline sequence and J loses 5 bases, and the interval between the two ends is 13 bases. The cohort was made up of approximately 670 healthy bone marrow donors. All cohort members were sampled while nominally healthy, although unrecorded immune exposures were likely present. The donor tested CMV seropositive and was one of the 289 seropositive cohort members. A peripheral blood sample was collected from each donor, and TCR beta sequencing was performed on peripheral blood mononuclear cells. The Qiagen DNeasy Blood Extraction Kit was used to extract genomic DNA from the blood cell samples. Receptors were amplified or captured by the immunoSEQ multiplex PCR assay. The multiplex PCR relied on a mix of 60 forward primers for TCR Vbeta segments and 13 reverse primers for TCR Jbeta segments. Amplification of the CDR3 region of rearranged TCR beta genes was performed with a multiplex PCR assay on genomic DNA. The amplified TCR beta libraries were sequenced on the Illumina HiSeq System as 87-base-pair reads. Per the source publication's procedure: A later analysis tallied 80 million to 95 million unique TCR beta chains across the 660 or so repertoires, and approximately 11 million of those chains were shared by two or more donors. To remove PCR and sequencing errors, raw reads were error-corrected and collapsed into unique sequences using a nearest-neighbor algorithm that merged closely related sequences. To assign V, D and J gene segments, CDR3 sequences were aligned to IMGT reference sequences. For a sequence to be retained, at least a six-nucleotide match to both a V gene segment and a J gene segment was required. A rearrangement was called productive if the CDR3 had no stop codons and remained in frame with V and J, and every other rearrangement was called non-productive. Following IMGT convention, CDR3 was defined as the stretch from the second conserved V-encoded cysteine to the conserved J-encoded phenylalanine. The earlier analysis of 587 of the donors excluded sequences that lacked an unambiguous match to a single V gene segment. In an earlier analysis of 587 of the donors, V segments were called functional above 56.7% productive rearrangements and were called segregating when the between-donor standard deviation exceeded 5%. A statistical classification framework was developed to diagnose cytomegalovirus status using the catalog of TCR beta chain sequences. A later analysis assigned V and J genes by comparing TCR nucleotide sequences with IMGT/GENE-DB human TR gene sequences. The TCRdist pipeline was used in a later analysis to assign CDR3 sequences and most-parsimonious VDJ recombination scenarios. In a later analysis, each TCR beta chain was defined by its CDR3 amino acid sequence together with its V-gene family, and reads without a unique V-gene family were excluded. As a way to deal with suspected cross-contamination and a sequencing artifact, a later analysis dropped hundreds of nucleotide sequences that were highly shared and had low generation probability. A later analysis calculated a clonal expansion index for each public chain from normalized within-repertoire ranks of inferred template counts. In a later analysis, generation probabilities were computed with a VDJ recombination model fitted to out-of-frame rearrangements, and the resulting probabilities were checked against IGoR. In a later analysis, hypergeometric tests were used to score TCR-TCR, TCR-HLA and TCR-CMV co-occurrence, with a repertoire-size bias correction applied to TCR pairs. A later analysis estimated false discovery rates by permuting HLA or CMV assignments 20 times. A later analysis grouped co-occurring TCRs with DBSCAN, adding TCRdist sequence similarity when clustering within HLA-allele-positive subsets. For co-occurrence clustering, repertoires with fewer than 30,000 or more than 120,000 public chains were excluded, along with a handful of repertoires with anomalous nucleotide sharing. The clones in this table, taken by TCRdb from immuneACCESS, are in-frame only. Not every clone is retained; where verified, under half of the shortfall comes from an unresolved V gene, and the cause of the rest is unknown. For V, J and clone size, that table is used; D and trimming come from the DNA. Across this sample there are 50,000 to 65,000 clones, with about 70% seen only once. Less than 25% of the sample is taken by the ten largest.

This sequence uses TRBV19 and TRBJ2-5; tentative D gene TRBD2, with 6 bases matching. The clonotype comes from a woman between 45 and 65 years old in good health and CMV-seropositive. Sequences were obtained from PBMCs. The bases are TGTGCCAGTAGGAGTCGAGGGAGGGAGACCCAGTACTTC. The encoded protein is CASRSRGRETQYF.